This passage covers 13 T cell receptor beta chains from one sample sequenced in a study of response to subunit inactivated influenza vaccine. MiXCR was run by TCRdb on the RT-PCR reads, yielding one entry per CDR3 protein. The data show about 650,000 distinct CDR3 sequences, 14% seen once. This specimen was PBMCs from blood, taken 14 to 15 days before vaccination. The receptors stem from a man in his forties or fifties who received an inactivated influenza vaccine.

The chain uses TRBV9 and TRBJ2-5; possibly TRBD2 for D (5 bases). This CDR3 spans 19 amino acids. Looked up from germline, CDR1 is SGDLS and CDR2 is YYNGEE. V lost 3 bases, J lost 1 base, and 25 bases lay in between. CDR3 nucleotides: TGTGCCAGCAGCGCCTCCCTAAGGAGCGGCAGGCGTCTCCAAGAGACCCAGTACTTC. This translates into CASSASLRSGRRLQETQYF.

This clonotype was detected a few times. The chain is built from TRBV6-2 or TRBV6-3 and TRBJ2-5, with 8 bases lining up with TRBD1. The CDR3 is made up of 15 amino acids. After removal of 5 bases from V and 5 bases from J, the junction contained 10 bases not matched to a gene. Germline V lookup: CDR1 MNHEY, CDR2 SVGEGT. The CDR3 loop reads CASSRGQGWRETQYF. The CDR3 DNA sequence: TGTGCCAGCAGTAGAGGACAGGGATGGAGGGAGACCCAGTACTTC.

This clonotype has a handful of counts. The chain couples TRBV24-1 to TRBJ2-3; TRBD1 aligns across 7 bases. There are 12 residues in the CDR3. The junction had 1 base not matched to a gene; V was cut back by 9 bases and J by 2 bases. Germline-derived CDR1 and CDR2 are KGHDR and SFDVKD. For the CDR3, the DNA is TGTGCCACCGGGACAGACACAGATACGCAGTATTTT. Encoded protein: CATGTDTDTQYF.

This chain joins TRBV4-2 and TRBJ2-3, with 8 bases identical to TRBD1. V was pared by 7 bases and J by 6 bases, with 12 bases of the junction left unmatched. Looked up from germline, CDR1 is LGHNA and CDR2 is YNFKEQ. The CDR3 contains 15 residues. The CDR3 region has the DNA TGTGCCAGCACGAAGAGACAGGGGACCGAGGATACGCAGTATTTT. Its translation is CASTKRQGTEDTQYF.

This clonotype was seen ten or more times. The chain joins TRBV10-3 to TRBJ2-1; D remains ambiguous. The germline CDR1 and CDR2 sequences are ENHRY and SYGVKD. The CDR3 is made up of 11 amino acids. The V end lost 2 bases, the J end lost 7 bases, and 3 bases lay between the germline ends. The chain's CDR3 is CAISEGNEQFF. The CDR3 bases are TGTGCCATCAGTGAGGGTAATGAGCAGTTCTTC.

Only a few counts were recorded for this clonotype. The chain combines TRBV6-1 with TRBJ1-3; 9 positions agree with TRBD1. CDR1 and CDR2 (germline): MNHNS, SASEGT. J gave up 3 bases and V 6 bases, and 6 bases lay outside the gene matches. The CDR3 is 15 residues long. The CDR3 loop is CASSAGTGIGNTIYF. In DNA form, the CDR3 reads TGTGCCAGCAGCGCCGGGACAGGGATTGGAAACACCATATATTTT.

V usage is TRBV6-5 and J usage is TRBJ1-5; TRBD1 aligns across 8 bases. Germline V gives CDR1 MNHEY, CDR2 SVGAGI. The CDR3 contains 15 residues. V shed 2 bases, J shed 3 bases, and the junction held 3 bases outside the gene matches. The DNA for the CDR3 is TGTGCCAGCAGTTACGCCAGGGGGCTCAATCAGCCCCAGCATTTT. Encoded protein: CASSYARGLNQPQHF.

This clonotype was detected a few times. The CDR3 here is CASSRNHNYGYTF. CDR3 bases: TGTGCCAGCAGTCGGAACCATAACTATGGCTACACCTTC. The chain links TRBV28 to TRBJ1-2; D is uncertain. The CDR3 contains 13 residues. The V and J ends lost 5 bases and 1 base respectively, with 8 bases between them. Germline loops: CDR1 MDHEN, CDR2 SYDVKM.

This clonotype was seen a few times. The CDR3 DNA follows: TGCAGTGCTAGACGGCTAGCGGGGATCTCCTACGAGCAGTACTTC. This codes for CSARRLAGISYEQYF. The genes are TRBV20-1 and TRBJ2-7, with 9 nucleotides matching TRBD2. Per the germline V gene, CDR1 is DFQATT and CDR2 is SNEGSKA (reference sequence). This CDR3 has 15 amino acids. The ends lost 2 bases at V and 0 bases at J; junction bases unmatched: 5.

This clonotype was seen ten or more times. This chain connects TRBV12-3 or TRBV12-4 to TRBJ1-2, with D perhaps TRBD1 (5 bases). CDR3 length equals 14 residues. V dropped 6 bases and J dropped 6 bases, with 17 bases sitting between them. CDR3 bases: TGTGCCAGCAGGGGGGGTAGTCCAAGCGATGGCTACACCTTC. Protein sequence: CASRGGSPSDGYTF.

This clonotype was recorded at least ten times. The chain is built from TRBV4-1 and TRBJ2-1; no clear D gene. The CDR3 runs 14 residues. Trimming cost V 4 bases and J 0 bases, with 7 bases left between them. Germline V gene lookup returns CDR1 MGHRA and CDR2 YSYEKL. The CDR3 coding sequence is TGCGCCAGCAGCCCGACTGGCTCCTACAATGAGCAGTTCTTC. Encoded protein: CASSPTGSYNEQFF.

This clonotype was counted between two and nine times. The V gene is TRBV5-5, the J gene TRBJ1-1, with D perhaps matching TRBD1 (5 bases). CDR3 length: 15 residues. Trimming stripped 1 base from V and 2 bases from J, with 12 bases between. Per germline, CDR1 SGHKS and CDR2 YYEKEE (reference sequence). This CDR3 is CASSLIMGGNTEAFF. Written as DNA, the CDR3 is TGTGCCAGCAGCTTGATCATGGGGGGAAACACTGAAGCTTTCTTT.

The rearrangement links TRBV29-1 to TRBJ1-1, with 7 nucleotides matching TRBD1. V shed 4 bases, J shed 5 bases, and the junction held 4 bases outside the gene matches. CDR3 length: 12 residues. The germline V gene encodes CDR1 SQVTM and CDR2 ANQGSEA. CDR3 in DNA: TGCAGCGTTGGCAGGGGGGAGACTGAAGCTTTCTTT. Its translation is CSVGRGETEAFF.